One and the same sample provided the 6 T cell receptor beta chains below, sequenced in a study of T cell responses to AZD1222 COVID-19 vaccine (dated by TCRdb to the early 2020s). The sample's time point, from its label and the paper: baseline before first vaccination. The library was built by means of the immunoSEQ multiplex PCR assay. The clones in this table, taken by TCRdb from immuneACCESS, are in-frame only. Not every clone is retained; where verified, under half of the shortfall comes from an unresolved V gene, and the cause of the rest is unknown. The sample table contains some 150,000 clones; only one count was recorded for about nine tenths of them. In total, the top ten clones hold more than 5% of the sample. The source was peripheral blood, collected on day 0 of AZD1222 vaccination. The receptors derive from an adult in good health.

V usage is TRBV7-2 and J usage is TRBJ2-2; 8 nucleotides match TRBD1. Germline V gene sequence: CDR1 SGHTA, CDR2 FQGNSA. The CDR3 covers 16 residues. V lost 3 bases to trimming and J lost 2 bases; unmatched junction nucleotides: 5. CDR3 in DNA: TGTGCCAGCAGCTTCGCAGGGGGCCGAAACACCGGGGAGCTGTTTTTT. Translated: CASSFAGGRNTGELFF.

The chain joins TRBV5-4 to TRBJ2-3; TRBD2 is a possible D gene (5 bases). The CDR3 has 15 residues. V lost 4 bases to trimming and J lost 5 bases, with 17 bases between them. From germline, CDR1 is SGHNT and CDR2 YYREEE (reference sequence). The CDR3 protein is CASSTAVGAGDTQYF. The CDR3 DNA is TGTGCCAGCAGCACCGCTGTAGGCGCGGGAGATACGCAGTATTTT.

The chain has TRBV27 and TRBJ2-7; TRBD2 agrees at 8 bases. With V trimmed by 2 bases and J by 3 bases, 3 bases remained unmatched. CDR3 length: 14 amino acids. Germline assignment: CDR1 MNHEY and CDR2 SMNVEV (reference sequence). The CDR3 reads CASSLLAGRYEQYF. CDR3 DNA: TGTGCCAGCAGTTTACTAGCGGGCCGCTACGAGCAGTACTTC.

The chain carries TRBV15 and TRBJ1-2; D call uncertain. CDR3 length equals 16 residues. Germline-derived CDR1 and CDR2 are LNHNV and YYDKDF (reference sequence). The germline V and J ends were trimmed by 0 bases and 0 bases, with 11 bases remaining between them. This CDR3 reads CATSREWAVANYGYTF. CDR3 DNA sequence: TGTGCCACCAGCAGAGAATGGGCAGTAGCTAACTATGGCTACACCTTC. The variable domain in full, completed from reference TRBV15 and TRBJ1-2, reads DAMVIQNPRYQVTQFGKPVTLSCSQTLNHNVMYWYQQKSSQAPKLLFHYYDKDFNNEADTPDNFQSRRPNTSFCFLDIRSPGLGDTAMYLCATSREWAVANYGYTFGSGTRLTVV.

The V and J genes are TRBV20-1 and TRBJ1-2; D call uncertain. The germline V gene has CDR1 DFQATT and CDR2 SNEGSKA (reference sequence). V lost 6 bases and J 12 bases, leaving 11 bases between the germline ends. CDR3 length: 9 residues. CDR3 sequence: CSAERGNTF. The CDR3 bases are TGCAGTGCAGAGCGAGGGAACACCTTC.

The chain is built from TRBV11-3 and TRBJ2-7, with TRBD2 as a possible D gene (5 bases). V gave up 1 base and J gave up 1 base, with 8 bases separating them. The CDR3 contains 14 residues. Germline V gene sequence: CDR1 SGHNT, CDR2 YENEEA. CDR3 DNA sequence: TGTGCCAGCAGCTTAGGTACGGGGTCCTACGAGCAGTACTTC. Protein sequence: CASSLGTGSYEQYF. The full variable domain, in which reference TRBV11-3 and TRBJ2-7 provide the parts outside the CDR3, is EAGVVQSPRYKIIEKKQPVAFWCNPISGHNTLYWYLQNLGQGPELLIRYENEEAVDDSQLPKDRFSAERLKGVDSTLKIQPAELGDSAVYLCASSLGTGSYEQYFGPGTRLTVT.